The 31 T cell receptor beta chains listed next were all sequenced from one sample in a study of beta chain features in type 1 diabetes. Overall study results and limits: Type 1 diabetes patients had TCRB CDR3s that were shorter (moderately but significantly so) in all four CD4+ subsets.

Every bit of the isolated RNA underwent reverse transcription, so sequencing read expressed TCRB transcripts. Sequencing was performed with immunoSEQ multiplex PCR; in TCRdb, only in-frame clones are kept and a portion is missing. The sample carries hundreds of thousands of clones, approximately 15% recorded once. Their cognate antigens are unknown. Source material: naive CD4+ T cells from blood. Receptors originate from a man aged 18-30 years with type 1 diabetes.

The CDR3 is CASSIEGYGYTF. The CDR3 coding sequence is TGTGCCAGCTCAATCGAGGGTTATGGCTACACCTTC. J is TRBJ1-2 and V is TRBV18; D uncertain. Germline V lookup: CDR1 KGHSH, CDR2 LQKENI. This CDR3 has 12 residues. The V end was cut by 5 bases, the J end by 5 bases, with 9 bases between.

This clone turned up a few times. The V call is TRBV6-6, the J call TRBJ2-3, with TRBD2 identical over 9 bases. The germline V gene encodes CDR1 MNHNY and CDR2 SVGAGI (reference sequence). V was pared by 6 bases and J by 8 bases, with 12 bases of the junction left unmatched. The CDR3 is 15 amino acids. The CDR3 DNA reads as TGTGCCAGCAGACATGGAGTAGCGGGGGAGGGTACGCAGTATTTT. This sequence encodes CASRHGVAGEGTQYF.

The table lists this clone with a few counts. The chain carries TRBV5-1 and TRBJ2-2; D is unresolved. The CDR3 length is 14 residues. V was trimmed by 3 bases and J by 7 bases, leaving 13 bases between them. Germline assignment: CDR1 SGHRS and CDR2 YFSETQ. CDR3: CASSSLFPSGELFF. DNA of the CDR3: TGCGCCAGCAGCTCTCTCTTTCCCAGCGGGGAGCTGTTTTTT.

The genes are TRBV5-1 and TRBJ2-7; TRBD2 might be the D (7 bases). CDR1 is SGHRS and CDR2 is YFSETQ in the germline V gene. There are 12 residues in the CDR3. Trimming removed 5 bases at V and 5 bases at J, with 11 bases between. Here the CDR3 DNA reads TGCGCCAGCAGTAGAGGGGGGGACGAGCAGTACTTC. Amino acids: CASSRGGDEQYF. The whole variable domain, filled in from reference TRBV5-1 and TRBJ2-7, reads KAGVTQTPRYLIKTRGQQVTLSCSPISGHRSVSWYQQTPGQGLQFLFEYFSETQRNKGNFPGRFSGRQFSNSRSEMNVSTLELGDSALYLCASSRGGDEQYFGPGTRLTVT.

This clone has a handful of counts. V is TRBV14 and J is TRBJ2-3; 10 nucleotides line up with TRBD1. The CDR3 covers 13 residues. CDR1 and CDR2 from the germline V gene are SGHDN and FVKESK. The V and J ends lost 3 bases and 9 bases, in that order; junction bases with no gene match: 3. The CDR3 DNA reads as TGTGCCAGCAGCCAGAGGGGACAGGGGACGCAGTATTTT. Translating gives CASSQRGQGTQYF.

This clone was counted only a few times. Other nucleotide sequences from this sample produce the same CDR3. The chain links TRBV19 to TRBJ1-2; D ambiguous. The germline V and J ends were trimmed by 4 bases and 5 bases, with 5 bases remaining between them. Germline-derived CDR1 and CDR2 are LNHDA and SQIVND (reference sequence). The CDR3 runs 11 residues. The DNA of the CDR3 is TGTGCCAGTAGTACGGGGTATGGCTACACCTTC. As protein: CASSTGYGYTF.

This clone was counted a few times. V is TRBV7-9 and J is TRBJ2-7; D is unclear. V lost 1 base and J lost 0, with 7 bases in between. The CDR3 loop spans 14 amino acids. The germline CDR1 and CDR2 sequences are SEHNR and FQNEAQ (reference sequence). The CDR3 sequence: CASSLVWPSYEQYF. The CDR3 nucleotides are TGTGCCAGCAGCTTAGTTTGGCCCTCCTACGAGCAGTACTTC.

In this sample, this clone turned up a few times. CDR3 nucleotides: TGTGCCAGCAGCTTGGGACAGGGGCTGGTCTATGGCTACACCTTC. It codes for CASSLGQGLVYGYTF. The rearrangement joins TRBV7-9 to TRBJ1-2; the match to TRBD1 covers 10 bases. The V segment lost 3 bases and the J segment 4 bases; nucleotides outside the gene matches: 5. The CDR3 extends over 15 amino acids. CDR1 is SEHNR and CDR2 is FQNEAQ in the germline V gene (reference sequence). Together with reference TRBV7-9 and TRBJ1-2, the CDR3 gives the full variable domain: DTGVSQNPRHKITKRGQNVTFRCDPISEHNRLYWYRQTLGQGPEFLTYFQNEAQLEKSRLLSDRFSAERPKGSFSTLEIQRTEQGDSAMYLCASSLGQGLVYGYTFGSGTRLTVV.

The chain combines TRBV28 with TRBJ2-7, with 8 bases identical to TRBD2. There are 14 residues in the CDR3. The trim removed 3 bases at V and 3 bases at J, leaving 4 bases unmatched. Per germline, CDR1 MDHEN and CDR2 SYDVKM. The CDR3 DNA follows: TGTGCCAGCAGTTTTAGCGGGGCTCACTACGAGCAGTACTTC. Amino acid sequence: CASSFSGAHYEQYF.

CDR3 loop: CASSSGTGGAYGYTF. In DNA form, the CDR3 reads TGTGCCAGCAGCTCCGGGACAGGGGGTGCATATGGCTACACCTTC. This chain links TRBV6-5 with TRBJ1-2; 11 bases match TRBD1. The CDR3 covers 15 residues. V lost 6 bases, J lost 5 bases, and 8 bases stayed unmatched. Per germline, CDR1 MNHEY and CDR2 SVGAGI.

This chain links TRBV7-8 with TRBJ2-5, with 8 bases that match TRBD1. This CDR3 comprises 13 residues. Trimming at V came to 9 bases and at J to 5 bases, leaving 8 bases not matched to a gene. Germline lookup yields CDR1 SGHVS and CDR2 FQNEAQ. The CDR3 nucleotides read TGTGCCAGTGTCCACAGGGGGTCGGAGACCCAGTACTTC. Protein: CASVHRGSETQYF.

This chain joins TRBV6-6 and TRBJ2-5, with 8 positions matching TRBD1. Germline CDR1 and CDR2: MNHNY and SVGAGI (reference sequence). This CDR3 region has 14 residues. V was pared by 0 bases and J by 5 bases, with 2 bases of the junction left unmatched. CDR3 nucleotide sequence: TGTGCCAGCAGTTACTCGAGACAGGGGGAGACCCAGTACTTC. It is translated as CASSYSRQGETQYF.

The chain uses TRBV5-4 and TRBJ2-2, with a weak D call TRBD1 (6 bases). The V end lost 4 bases, the J end lost 5 bases, and 15 bases lay between the germline ends. The CDR3 sequence is 15 residues long. The V gene's germline CDR1 is SGHNT and CDR2 YYREEE (reference sequence). The CDR3 bases are TGTGCCAGCAGCCCAAAGGGACATTTGACCGGGGAGCTGTTTTTT. This codes for CASSPKGHLTGELFF.

This clone came up a few times. The J gene is TRBJ2-1, the V gene TRBV5-4; 9 bases agree with TRBD1. With V trimmed by 4 bases and J by 6 bases, 5 bases remained unmatched. Germline V gene data show CDR1 as SGHNT and CDR2 as YYREEE (reference sequence). The CDR3 is 14 residues long. The CDR3 DNA follows: TGTGCCAGCAGCCGGAGACAGGGGGGCAATGAGCAGTTCTTC. Protein sequence: CASSRRQGGNEQFF.

The chain combines TRBV28 with TRBJ1-1; 9 nucleotides agree with TRBD1. Germline V gives CDR1 MDHEN, CDR2 SYDVKM. J was trimmed by 5 bases and V by 5 bases; bases with no gene match: 6. The CDR3 runs to 14 residues. CDR3 in DNA: TGTGCCAGCAGTCCACAGGGGGCGAGGACTGAAGCTTTCTTT. This encodes CASSPQGARTEAFF.

This chain uses TRBV2 with TRBJ2-7, with TRBD2 as a possible D gene (5 bases). V lost 6 bases, J lost 0 bases, and 18 bases lay in between. In germline, CDR1 is SNHLY, CDR2 FYNNEI. This CDR3 is built from 16 residues. CDR3 amino acids: CASSGLRTYSSYEQYF. The DNA for the CDR3 is TGTGCCAGCAGCGGCCTCCGGACTTACAGCTCCTACGAGCAGTACTTC.

The chain is built from TRBV13 and TRBJ2-1; D unresolved. From germline, CDR1 is PRHDT and CDR2 FYEKMQ (reference sequence). The V gene lost 2 bases and the J gene lost 9 bases, with 14 bases spanning the gap. The CDR3 consists of 14 residues. CDR3 sequence (DNA): TGTGCCAGCAGCTTACGGTTTAGGCAGGTTGAGCAGTTCTTC. Translating it yields CASSLRFRQVEQFF.

This clone was detected a few times. CDR3 residues: CASSMYGTSENEQFF. The CDR3, as DNA: TGTGCCAGTAGTATGTACGGGACTAGCGAAAATGAGCAGTTCTTC. The rearrangement links TRBV19 to TRBJ2-1, with 10 bases aligning to TRBD2. Germline-derived CDR1 and CDR2 are LNHDA and SQIVND (reference sequence). V trimming: 3 bases; J trimming: 7 bases; junction bases outside the gene matches: 6. The CDR3 loop spans 15 amino acids.

As regards this clone: Other nucleotide sequences from this sample produce the same CDR3. The chain uses TRBV30 and TRBJ1-2; D not certain. Germline V CDR1 and CDR2: GTSNPN, SVGIG (reference sequence). The V end lost 0 bases, the J end lost 0 bases, and 5 bases lay between the germline ends. CDR3 length: 13 amino acids. For the CDR3, the DNA is TGTGCCTGGAGTGTACTAGCTAACTATGGCTACACCTTC. Translating it yields CAWSVLANYGYTF. Combining the CDR3 with reference TRBV30 and TRBJ1-2 gives the whole variable domain SQTIHQWPATLVQPVGSPLSLECTVEGTSNPNLYWYRQAAGRGLQLLFYSVGIGQISSEVPQNLSASRPQDRQFILSSKKLLLSDSGFYLCAWSVLANYGYTFGSGTRLTVV.

The rearrangement links TRBV30 to TRBJ1-4; TRBD1 aligns across 8 bases. Germline CDR1 reads GTSNPN; CDR2 reads SVGIG (reference sequence). This CDR3 is built from 15 residues. The V segment lost 0 bases and the J segment 8 bases; nucleotides outside the gene matches: 8. The CDR3 bases are TGTGCCTGGAGTGTAGGGCTCGGGACAGGCGAAAAACTGTTTTTT. Protein sequence: CAWSVGLGTGEKLFF.

This rearrangement joins TRBV25-1 to TRBJ2-1; 9 bases line up with TRBD2. The CDR3 covers 14 residues. The germline CDR1 and CDR2 sequences are MGHDK and SYGVNS. The V segment lost 4 bases and the J segment 7 bases; nucleotides outside the gene matches: 5. The CDR3 region has the DNA TGTGCCAGCAGTGGGCTAGCGGGACGAAATGAGCAGTTCTTC. Translated, it gives CASSGLAGRNEQFF. Complete variable domain (other parts from reference TRBV25-1 and TRBJ2-1): EADIYQTPRYLVIGTGKKITLECSQTMGHDKMYWYQQDPGMELHLIHYSYGVNSTEKGDLSSESTVSRIRTEHFPLTLESARPSHTSQYLCASSGLAGRNEQFFGPGTRLTVL.

This clone was seen only a few times. This chain uses TRBV5-1 with TRBJ2-5; D call uncertain. The germline V gene has CDR1 SGHRS and CDR2 YFSETQ. The ends were cut back, 9 bases at V and 4 bases at J, with 19 bases in the middle. This CDR3 has 14 residues. The CDR3 DNA reads TGCGCCACCACCACCGGCCAATCGGGAGAGACCCAGTACTTC. This translates into CATTTGQSGETQYF.

This clone was seen more than once but under ten times. The genes are TRBV5-1 and TRBJ2-7, with D possibly TRBD1 on 5 matching bases. The CDR3 has 12 amino acids. Trimming took off 3 bases at V and 3 bases at J, with 7 bases between the two ends. Looked up from germline, CDR1 is SGHRS and CDR2 is YFSETQ. The CDR3 here is CASSSQGYEQYF. The CDR3 DNA is TGCGCCAGCAGCTCTCAGGGCTACGAGCAGTACTTC.

This clone was counted only a few times. This chain connects TRBV7-2 to TRBJ2-5; 9 bases match TRBD2. Germline V gives CDR1 SGHTA, CDR2 FQGNSA. The CDR3 extends over 17 amino acids. V trimming: 1 base; J trimming: 4 bases; junction bases outside the gene matches: 10. CDR3 DNA: TGTGCCAGCAGCTTAGACCTGGGTAGCGGGAGAGGAGAGACCCAGTACTTC. Translated: CASSLDLGSGRGETQYF.

There are a few counts of this clone. The genes are TRBV7-9 and TRBJ2-2; D gene ambiguous. The CDR3 has 13 residues. V lost 3 bases and J 0 bases, leaving 2 bases between the germline ends. Per germline, CDR1 SEHNR and CDR2 FQNEAQ (reference sequence). This CDR3 is CASSFANTGELFF. CDR3 nucleotides: TGTGCCAGCAGCTTCGCGAACACCGGGGAGCTGTTTTTT.

The V gene is TRBV5-6, the J gene TRBJ1-5; 8 nucleotides agree with TRBD1. This CDR3 has 15 amino acids. With V trimmed by 4 bases and J by 0 bases, 3 bases remained unmatched. The V gene's germline CDR1 is SGHDT and CDR2 YYEEEE. CDR3 DNA: TGTGCCAGCAGCCGGACAGGGAATAGCAATCAGCCCCAGCATTTT. This codes for CASSRTGNSNQPQHF.

This clone was recorded a few times. The V gene is TRBV28, the J gene TRBJ2-1; no reliable D call. V lost 6 bases, J lost 7 bases, and 19 bases lay in between. This CDR3 region has 15 residues. Germline assignment: CDR1 MDHEN and CDR2 SYDVKM. The CDR3 is CASSLPPRTPNEQFF. DNA of the CDR3: TGTGCCAGCAGCCTCCCCCCCAGAACCCCTAATGAGCAGTTCTTC.

The chain has TRBV28 and TRBJ1-6, with 8 bases aligning to TRBD1. V shed 6 bases, J shed 6 bases, and the junction held 7 bases outside the gene matches. This CDR3 comprises 15 residues. Germline V gene lookup returns CDR1 MDHEN and CDR2 SYDVKM. CDR3: CASRDEGQGNSPLHF. The CDR3 bases are TGTGCCAGCAGGGATGAAGGACAGGGTAATTCACCCCTCCACTTT.

This chain joins TRBV4-3 and TRBJ2-7; 9 bases map to TRBD1. The CDR3 runs 15 residues. Losses at the gene ends were 3 bases for V and 1 base for J; bases not matched to a gene: 4. The germline CDR1 and CDR2 sequences are LGHNA and YSLEER. In nucleotides, the CDR3 is TGCGCCAGCAGCCATTACGGGACAGGGTCCTACGAGCAGTACTTC. It specifies CASSHYGTGSYEQYF.

This clone has just a few counts. The chain is built from TRBV7-9 and TRBJ1-1, with D uncertain. This CDR3 is 15 amino acids long. Deletions cut 1 base from V and 4 bases from J, with 13 bases between. Germline V gene data show CDR1 as SEHNR and CDR2 as FQNEAQ (reference sequence). CDR3 sequence (DNA): TGTGCCAGCAGCTTAGACTTTCCCCGGAGCACTGAAGCTTTCTTT. It codes for CASSLDFPRSTEAFF.

This chain connects TRBV30 to TRBJ1-2, with D unresolved. The V gene lost 1 base and the J gene lost 4 bases, with 13 bases spanning the gap. The CDR3 contains 14 residues. Looked up from germline, CDR1 is GTSNPN and CDR2 is SVGIG (reference sequence). The chain's CDR3 is CAWSEAGFLYGYTF. CDR3 sequence (DNA): TGTGCCTGGAGTGAAGCAGGATTTCTCTATGGCTACACCTTC.